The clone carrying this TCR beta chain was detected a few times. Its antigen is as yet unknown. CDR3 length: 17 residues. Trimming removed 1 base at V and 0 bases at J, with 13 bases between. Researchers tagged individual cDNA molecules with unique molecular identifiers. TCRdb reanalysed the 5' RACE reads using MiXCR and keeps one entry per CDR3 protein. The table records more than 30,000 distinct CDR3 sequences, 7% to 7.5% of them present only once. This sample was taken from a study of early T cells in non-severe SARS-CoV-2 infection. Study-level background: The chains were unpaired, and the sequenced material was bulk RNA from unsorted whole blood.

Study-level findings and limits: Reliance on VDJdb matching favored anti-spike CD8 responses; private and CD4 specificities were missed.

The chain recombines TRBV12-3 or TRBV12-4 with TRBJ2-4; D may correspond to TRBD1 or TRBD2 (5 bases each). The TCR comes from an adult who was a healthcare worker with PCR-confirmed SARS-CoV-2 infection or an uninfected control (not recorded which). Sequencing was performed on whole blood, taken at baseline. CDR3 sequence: CASSLGRGTLAKNIQYF. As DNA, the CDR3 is TGTGCCAGCAGTTTAGGGAGAGGGACCTTAGCCAAAAACATTCAGTACTTC.